The T cell receptor (beta chain) described here comes from a study of blood T cells in healthy people across ages. For the second PCR, which ran for 7 to 11 cycles, a sample-barcoded 5' primer and a J-beta primer mix were used. One entry per CDR3 protein results from TCRdb running MiXCR on the 5' RACE reads. This sample has about 1.8 million distinct CDR3 sequences, with about 50% found just once. This CDR3 has 15 amino acids. Germline CDR1 is SGDLS and CDR2 is YYNGEE. V was clipped by 4 bases and J by 10 bases; unmatched bases: 11. The specimen sequenced was blood. This chain links TRBV9 with TRBJ2-1; the match to TRBD2 covers 10 bases. The receptor comes from a woman aged 35 to 49 in good health. CDR3 in DNA: TGTGCCAGCAGCCTCGTTGTTAGCGGGGGGCGGGAGCAGTTCTTC. It is translated as CASSLVVSGGREQFF.